Listed here is a single T cell receptor beta chain. Its matching antigen is unknown. These data come from a study of post-analysis software for immune sequencing data. Study-level findings and limits: Those samples that were prepared in the same batch co-clustered strongly by F measure.

Unique molecular identifiers featured in each of the TCR beta cDNA libraries. From the PCR reads, TCRdb called clonotypes with MiXCR, one entry per CDR3 protein. The repertoire holds 550,000 to 700,000 distinct CDR3 sequences, with roughly 40% as singletons. The specimen sequenced was blood. The clonotype originates from a girl under 18 with multiple sclerosis.

CDR3 sequence: CASSRESVLGDPDEQYF. The CDR3 DNA reads as TGTGCCAGCAGCCGCGAGAGCGTATTGGGAGATCCTGACGAGCAGTACTTC. The rearrangement uses TRBV3-1 and TRBJ2-7; D possibly corresponds to TRBD2 (5 bases). The CDR3 has 17 residues. Looked up from germline, CDR1 is LGHDT and CDR2 is YNNKEL (reference sequence). V lost 4 bases and J lost 5, with 24 bases in between.